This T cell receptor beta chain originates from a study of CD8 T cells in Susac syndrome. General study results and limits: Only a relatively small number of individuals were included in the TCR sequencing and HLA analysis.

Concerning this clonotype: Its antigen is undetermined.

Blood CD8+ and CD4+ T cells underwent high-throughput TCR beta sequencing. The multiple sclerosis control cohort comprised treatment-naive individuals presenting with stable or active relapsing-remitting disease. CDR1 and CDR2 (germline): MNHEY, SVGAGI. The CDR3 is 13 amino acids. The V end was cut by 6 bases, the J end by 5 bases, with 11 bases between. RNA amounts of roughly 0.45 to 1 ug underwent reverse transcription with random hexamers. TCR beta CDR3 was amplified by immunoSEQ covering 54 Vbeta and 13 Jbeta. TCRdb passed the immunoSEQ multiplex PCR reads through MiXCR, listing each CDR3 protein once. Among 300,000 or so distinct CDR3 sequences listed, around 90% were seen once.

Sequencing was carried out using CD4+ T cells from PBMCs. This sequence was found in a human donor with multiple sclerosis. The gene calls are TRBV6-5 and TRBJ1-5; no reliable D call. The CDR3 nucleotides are TGTGCCAGCAGCCTTAACTTAGATCAGCCCCAGCATTTT. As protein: CASSLNLDQPQHF.